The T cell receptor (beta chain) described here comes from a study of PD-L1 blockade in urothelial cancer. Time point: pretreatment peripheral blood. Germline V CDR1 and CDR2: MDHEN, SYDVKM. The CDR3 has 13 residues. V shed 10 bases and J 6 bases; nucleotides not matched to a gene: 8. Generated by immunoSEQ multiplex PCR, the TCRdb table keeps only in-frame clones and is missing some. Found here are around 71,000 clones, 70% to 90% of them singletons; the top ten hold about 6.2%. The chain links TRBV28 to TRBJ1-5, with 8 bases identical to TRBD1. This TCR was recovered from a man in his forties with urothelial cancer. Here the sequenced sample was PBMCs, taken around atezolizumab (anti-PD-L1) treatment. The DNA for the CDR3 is TGTGCCACCAAGACAGGGGCTACTCAGCCCCAGCATTTT. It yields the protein CATKTGATQPQHF.